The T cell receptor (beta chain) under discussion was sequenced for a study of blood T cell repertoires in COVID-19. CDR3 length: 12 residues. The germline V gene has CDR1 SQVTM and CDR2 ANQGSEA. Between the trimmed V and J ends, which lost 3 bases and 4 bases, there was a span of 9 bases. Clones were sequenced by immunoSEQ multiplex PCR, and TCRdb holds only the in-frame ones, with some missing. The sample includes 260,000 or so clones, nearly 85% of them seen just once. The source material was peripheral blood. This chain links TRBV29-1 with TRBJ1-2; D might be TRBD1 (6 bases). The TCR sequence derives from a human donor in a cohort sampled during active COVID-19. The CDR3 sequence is CSVDLQGYGYTF. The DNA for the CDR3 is TGCAGCGTTGACCTACAGGGCTATGGCTACACCTTC.